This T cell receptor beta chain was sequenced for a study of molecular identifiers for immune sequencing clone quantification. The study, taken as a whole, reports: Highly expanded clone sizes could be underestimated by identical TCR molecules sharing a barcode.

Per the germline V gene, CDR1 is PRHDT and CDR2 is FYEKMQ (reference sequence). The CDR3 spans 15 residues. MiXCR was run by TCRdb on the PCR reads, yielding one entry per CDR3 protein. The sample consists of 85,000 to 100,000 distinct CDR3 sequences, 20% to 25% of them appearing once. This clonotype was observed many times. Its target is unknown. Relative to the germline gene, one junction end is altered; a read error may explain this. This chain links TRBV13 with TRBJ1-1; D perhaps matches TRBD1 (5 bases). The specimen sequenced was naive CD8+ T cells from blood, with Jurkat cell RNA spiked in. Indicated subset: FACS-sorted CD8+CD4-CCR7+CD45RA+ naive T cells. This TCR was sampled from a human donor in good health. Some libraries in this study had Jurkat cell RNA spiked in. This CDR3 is CASSLGGQGMAEAFF. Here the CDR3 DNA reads TGTGCCAGCAGCCTAGGTGGGCAGGGAATGGCTGAAGCTTTCTTT.